The 2 T cell receptor beta chains below all came from one sample that was sequenced in a study of cytomegalovirus exposure and HLA in healthy donors. The PCR was carried out with 60 Vbeta primers and 13 Jbeta primers. Produced via immunoSEQ multiplex PCR; TCRdb's table is partial and in-frame only. This sample yields more than 110,000 clones, of which roughly 70% are seen a single time; about 2% belongs to the top ten. Sample: PBMCs. The receptors come from a woman aged 55-69 years in good health and CMV-seropositive.

The CDR3 protein is CASSLAGSGANVLTF. CDR3 DNA: TGTGCCAGCAGTTTAGCAGGGTCTGGGGCCAACGTCCTGACTTTC. The chain has TRBV28 and TRBJ2-6; possible D gene TRBD1, 5 bases. The CDR3 spans 15 residues. V lost 2 bases and J 1 base, leaving 6 bases between the germline ends. CDR1 and CDR2 from the germline V gene are MDHEN and SYDVKM.

The rearrangement uses TRBV29-1 and TRBJ2-5, with D unclear. CDR1 is SQVTM, CDR2 ANQGSEA, per germline. The CDR3 totals 12 residues. Trimming stripped 4 bases from V and 2 bases from J, with 8 bases between. CDR3 amino acids: CSVGRRQETQYF. The CDR3 DNA sequence: TGCAGCGTTGGCCGCAGGCAAGAGACCCAGTACTTC.